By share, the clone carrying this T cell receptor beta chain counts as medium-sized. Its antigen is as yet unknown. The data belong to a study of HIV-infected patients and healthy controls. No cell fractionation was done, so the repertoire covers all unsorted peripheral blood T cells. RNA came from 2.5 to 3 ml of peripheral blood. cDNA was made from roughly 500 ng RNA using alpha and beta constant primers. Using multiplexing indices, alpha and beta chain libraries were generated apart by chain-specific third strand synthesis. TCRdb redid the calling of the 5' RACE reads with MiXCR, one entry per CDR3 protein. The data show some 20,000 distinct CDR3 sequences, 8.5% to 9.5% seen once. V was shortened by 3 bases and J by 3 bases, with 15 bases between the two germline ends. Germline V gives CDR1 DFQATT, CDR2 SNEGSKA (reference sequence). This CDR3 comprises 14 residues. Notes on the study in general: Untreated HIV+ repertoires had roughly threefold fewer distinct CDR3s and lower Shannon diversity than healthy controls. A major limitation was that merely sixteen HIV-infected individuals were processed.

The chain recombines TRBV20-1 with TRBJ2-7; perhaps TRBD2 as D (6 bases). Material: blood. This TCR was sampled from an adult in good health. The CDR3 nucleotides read TGCAGTGCTAGGGGGGAGGTCCCCCTCTACGAGCAGTACTTC. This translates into CSARGEVPLYEQYF.